This T cell receptor (beta chain) emerged from a study of T cells in Graves' hyperthyroidism and ophthalmopathy. Authors of the study amplified TCR beta CDR3 regions from RNA transcripts. When the TCR CDR3 underwent first-round RT-PCR, the HTBI primer set was used. In TCRdb, the multiplex PCR reads were re-called with MiXCR into one record per CDR3 protein. The data contain about 700,000 distinct CDR3 sequences, about 45% of them singletons. V was pared by 4 bases and J by 6 bases, with 9 bases of the junction left unmatched. The germline gives CDR1 SGDLS, CDR2 YYNGEE. The CDR3 sequence is 15 residues long.

This clonotype was obtained from an adult man with Graves' disease, either hyperthyroidism or ophthalmopathy (not recorded which). V and J are TRBV9 and TRBJ1-2; 10 nucleotides agree with TRBD1. Material for sequencing was peripheral blood or thyroid tissue (not recorded which). In DNA form, the CDR3 reads TGTGCCAGCAGCTGGGGTCGACAGGGGGCTAATGGCTACACCTTC. Translated: CASSWGRQGANGYTF.